This T cell receptor beta chain emerged from a study of T cell responses to AZD1222 COVID-19 vaccine. Study-wide results and caveats: Recipients of two AZD1222 doses showed rising Spike-specific TCR breadth and depth. Epitopes outside B.1.351 and B.1.1.7 mutated regions reportedly drew nearly half of spike TCRs. Donors were chiefly white British, with a greater number of females, and clonal diversity was perhaps underestimated.

Regarding this clone: Antigen unknown.

V was trimmed by 6 bases and J by 8 bases, leaving 16 bases between them. Germline assignment: CDR1 MNHEY and CDR2 SVGEGT. The CDR3 spans 14 residues. Assay used: immunoSEQ multiplex PCR; TCRdb lists only in-frame clones, some missing. The data show 60,000 to 75,000 clones, around 82% seen once. The sequence was obtained from an adult who received the AZD1222 COVID-19 vaccine. The chain has TRBV6-2 or TRBV6-3 and TRBJ1-4; D is ambiguous. The sample was peripheral blood, taken 28 days after the second AZD1222 dose. The CDR3 is CASSLRSRGEKLFF. The CDR3 nucleotides read TGTGCCAGCAGCCTGAGATCCCGTGGGGAAAAACTGTTTTTT.